This TCR beta chain was observed in a study of lymphopenia after photon versus proton radiotherapy. V shed 0 bases and J shed 4 bases, with 13 bases lying between them. CDR1 and CDR2 from the germline V gene are KGHSH and LQKENI. The CDR3 runs 16 residues. Using immunoSEQ multiplex PCR, the repertoire was profiled, and TCRdb retains in-frame clones only, with some absent. The data hold 17,000 or so clones, with about 88% observed a single time. The source was peripheral blood, collected from a patient treated with proton-based radiotherapy. The V call is TRBV18, the J call TRBJ1-5; D is perhaps TRBD1 (6 bases). The receptor was isolated from a man between 70 and 80 years old with pancreatic cancer. In DNA, the CDR3 is TGTGCCAGCTCACCACCGTCTGCCAGGGGAAATCAGCCCCAGCATTTT. Its translation: CASSPPSARGNQPQHF.